Listed below are T cell receptor beta chains from one sample, sequenced in a study of blood T cell repertoires in COVID-19. Assay used: immunoSEQ multiplex PCR; TCRdb lists only in-frame clones, some missing. The repertoire holds approximately 100,000 clones, with approximately 84% as singletons. Sequences were obtained from peripheral blood. These receptors came from a woman between 55 and 75 years old with acute or convalescent COVID-19. The CDR3 runs from the conserved cysteine through the conserved F or W. Fields, in order: D gene, J gene, V gene, clone size, CDR3 length, CDR3 DNA, CDR3 protein. D genes are given only for firm matches. The size entry is marked missing in some rows and otherwise reads once, few, many or a size class.

D gene: .; J gene: TRBJ1-2; V gene: TRBV28; clone size: .; CDR3 length: 18; CDR3 DNA: TGTGCCAGCAGTTTAGGAATTATCCCCGTGGGGGCCGGCTATGGCTACACCTTC; CDR3 protein: CASSLGIIPVGAGYGYTF
D gene: TRBD1; J gene: TRBJ1-5; V gene: TRBV6-5; clone size: .; CDR3 length: 14; CDR3 DNA: TGTGCCAGCAGTTCAGGACAGGGGATTTCGCCCCAGCATTTT; CDR3 protein: CASSSGQGISPQHF
D gene: .; J gene: TRBJ1-4; V gene: TRBV25-1; clone size: .; CDR3 length: 14; CDR3 DNA: TGTGCCAGCAGTGAACTGCGGGACAATGAAAAACTGTTTTTT; CDR3 protein: CASSELRDNEKLFF
D gene: .; J gene: TRBJ1-3; V gene: TRBV10-1; clone size: .; CDR3 length: 16; CDR3 DNA: TGCGCCAGCAGAGAGGGGGGCCTAGGGTCTGGAAACACCATATATTTT; CDR3 protein: CASREGGLGSGNTIYF
D gene: TRBD1; J gene: TRBJ1-5; V gene: TRBV19; clone size: .; CDR3 length: 16; CDR3 DNA: TGTGCCAGTAGTTCCAGGACAGGGTATAGCAATCAGCCCCAGCATTTT; CDR3 protein: CASSSRTGYSNQPQHF
D gene: TRBD1; J gene: TRBJ2-7; V gene: TRBV11-2; clone size: .; CDR3 length: 16; CDR3 DNA: TGTGCCAGCAGCTTAGGCCGGACAGGGAGACTCAACGAGCAGTACTTC; CDR3 protein: CASSLGRTGRLNEQYF
D gene: .; J gene: TRBJ2-3; V gene: TRBV5-1; clone size: .; CDR3 length: 16; CDR3 DNA: TGCGCCAGCAGCTTGGGACTAGTTTCCCTCACAGATACGCAGTATTTT; CDR3 protein: CASSLGLVSLTDTQYF
D gene: .; J gene: TRBJ1-1; V gene: TRBV6-2/TRBV6-3; clone size: .; CDR3 length: 14; CDR3 DNA: TGTGCCAGCAGTTGGCGGGGAGAGAACACTGAAGCTTTCTTT; CDR3 protein: CASSWRGENTEAFF
D gene: .; J gene: TRBJ1-2; V gene: TRBV2; clone size: .; CDR3 length: 13; CDR3 DNA: TGTGCCAGCGCCACCGACAGTATCTATGGCTACACCTTC; CDR3 protein: CASATDSIYGYTF
D gene: .; J gene: TRBJ2-5; V gene: TRBV4-2; clone size: .; CDR3 length: 14; CDR3 DNA: TGTGCCAGCAGCGGGAGTGGGGGGTTGGAGACCCAGTACTTC; CDR3 protein: CASSGSGGLETQYF
D gene: .; J gene: TRBJ2-7; V gene: TRBV4-2; clone size: .; CDR3 length: 14; CDR3 DNA: TGTGCCAGCAGCCAAGAGGCTCAGACCTACGAGCAGTACTTC; CDR3 protein: CASSQEAQTYEQYF
D gene: TRBD1; J gene: TRBJ1-6; V gene: TRBV5-1; clone size: .; CDR3 length: 17; CDR3 DNA: TGCGCCAGCAGCGTGTGGGACAGAAGCTCCTATAATTCACCCCTCCACTTT; CDR3 protein: CASSVWDRSSYNSPLHF
D gene: .; J gene: TRBJ1-2; V gene: TRBV28; clone size: .; CDR3 length: 14; CDR3 DNA: TGTGCCAGCAGCCCCTCGGCAGGGGAGCTGGGCTACACCTTC; CDR3 protein: CASSPSAGELGYTF
D gene: .; J gene: TRBJ1-4; V gene: TRBV6-5; clone size: .; CDR3 length: 14; CDR3 DNA: TGTGCCGGGCAAAGGCGGGGGGCTAATGAAAAACTGTTTTTT; CDR3 protein: CAGQRRGANEKLFF
D gene: .; J gene: TRBJ2-1; V gene: TRBV6-1; clone size: .; CDR3 length: 15; CDR3 DNA: TGTGCCAGCAGTGACGCGGGTCGGATGAAGAATGAGCAGTTCTTC; CDR3 protein: CASSDAGRMKNEQFF
D gene: .; J gene: TRBJ1-5; V gene: TRBV7-9; clone size: few; CDR3 length: 18; CDR3 DNA: TGTGCCAGCAGCTTAACCCCTCGGGGGGCCGGTGGCAATCAGCCCCAGCATTTT; CDR3 protein: CASSLTPRGAGGNQPQHF